The clone carrying this TCR beta chain was picked up a small number of times. TCRdb ran MiXCR on the 5' RACE reads and lists one entry per CDR3 protein. The data hold some 600,000 distinct CDR3 sequences, with about 12% observed a single time. The data belong to a study of T cells after yellow fever vaccination. Study-level information: SMART-Seq v4 Ultra Low Input handled preparation of low-cell-number fractions.

The CDR3 contains 16 residues. V was shortened by 1 base and J by 3 bases, with 13 bases between the two germline ends. Germline V CDR1 and CDR2: SGHRS, YFSETQ. The specimen was PBMCs, collected on the day of the yellow fever booster vaccination. The TCR was taken from a man aged 25-45 years who received the YFV17D yellow fever vaccine. J is TRBJ2-2 and V is TRBV5-1; D might be TRBD1 (6 bases). The CDR3 sequence: CASSLHLQGHTGELFF. The CDR3 DNA sequence: TGCGCCAGCAGCTTGCACCTACAGGGACACACCGGGGAGCTGTTTTTT.